A selection of T cell receptor beta chains follows, all from one sample in a study of T cell repertoires in cytomegalovirus infection. MiXCR, run by TCRdb on the reads, gives a single entry per CDR3 protein. The table includes around 240,000 distinct CDR3 sequences, approximately 22% detected once. The sample consisted of CD8+ T cells from PBMCs. The receptors shown here come from a human donor in good health (CMV status not recorded). Some clones in this sample may be carry-over from other donors' samples. CDR3s include the opening cysteine and the closing phenylalanine or tryptophan. The order of the fields is J gene, V gene, CDR3 protein.

j_gene: TRBJ2-1; v_gene: TRBV29-1; CDR3aa: CCAAGRGYEQFF
j_gene: TRBJ2-3; v_gene: TRBV6-6; CDR3aa: CATQQVVTDTQYF
j_gene: TRBJ2-1; v_gene: TRBV6-6; CDR3aa: CASRFGTVVWNEQFF
j_gene: TRBJ2-7; v_gene: TRBV11-2; CDR3aa: CASSVSRDNPTYEQYF
j_gene: TRBJ2-1; v_gene: TRBV7-6; CDR3aa: CASSLVSDYNEQFF
j_gene: TRBJ2-1; v_gene: TRBV19; CDR3aa: CASSIGTGGYNEQFF
j_gene: TRBJ2-3; v_gene: TRBV7-2; CDR3aa: CASTELSRSTDTQYF
j_gene: TRBJ2-7; v_gene: TRBV20-1; CDR3aa: CSARGSRDPAYEQYF
j_gene: TRBJ2-7; v_gene: TRBV28; CDR3aa: CASCDTSSYEQYF
j_gene: TRBJ2-7; v_gene: TRBV29-1; CDR3aa: CSVEVEQPYEQYF
j_gene: TRBJ1-2; v_gene: TRBV29-1; CDR3aa: CSVRDRDGYTF
j_gene: TRBJ1-1; v_gene: TRBV19; CDR3aa: CASSIDVASAAMNTEAFF
j_gene: TRBJ1-2; v_gene: TRBV15; CDR3aa: CATNEFRGGYGYTF
j_gene: TRBJ2-1; v_gene: TRBV19; CDR3aa: CASSIGPGAAQFF
j_gene: TRBJ2-7; v_gene: TRBV7-8; CDR3aa: CASSARSDGYEQYF
j_gene: TRBJ2-5; v_gene: TRBV9; CDR3aa: CASSGGRYQETQYF
j_gene: TRBJ2-1; v_gene: TRBV4-1; CDR3aa: CASSHVAGVNNEQFF
j_gene: TRBJ2-7; v_gene: TRBV2; CDR3aa: CASSAGASSYEQYF
j_gene: TRBJ2-1; v_gene: TRBV4-1; CDR3aa: CASSQESPTSESYNEQFF
j_gene: TRBJ1-4; v_gene: TRBV2; CDR3aa: CASRGRDSGEKLFF
j_gene: TRBJ2-1; v_gene: TRBV9; CDR3aa: CASSPQYELVFLNEQFF
j_gene: TRBJ1-1; v_gene: TRBV12-3/TRBV12-4; CDR3aa: CASSQGGWNTEAFF
j_gene: TRBJ1-1; v_gene: TRBV7-8; CDR3aa: CASSYQDRPGREAFF
j_gene: TRBJ2-7; v_gene: TRBV28; CDR3aa: CASSQGLAGVYEQYF
j_gene: TRBJ2-7; v_gene: TRBV20-1; CDR3aa: CSARGVGGLSSYEQYF
j_gene: TRBJ2-5; v_gene: TRBV7-2; CDR3aa: CASSLGLAGGAGLETQYF
j_gene: TRBJ1-2; v_gene: TRBV19; CDR3aa: CASSIASGGSGYTF
j_gene: TRBJ2-5; v_gene: TRBV7-9; CDR3aa: CASSLLTGVVETQYF
j_gene: TRBJ2-5; v_gene: TRBV5-4; CDR3aa: CASSLQLQETQYF
j_gene: TRBJ2-1; v_gene: TRBV6-6; CDR3aa: CASSYSTVEQFF
j_gene: TRBJ1-1; v_gene: TRBV10-3; CDR3aa: CAISDGTFLNTEAFF
j_gene: TRBJ2-7; v_gene: TRBV7-9; CDR3aa: CASSLDRRYEQYF
j_gene: TRBJ2-5; v_gene: TRBV27; CDR3aa: CASSLLHGETQYF
j_gene: TRBJ2-3; v_gene: TRBV7-2; CDR3aa: CASSGGFSSTDTQYF
j_gene: TRBJ1-1; v_gene: TRBV29-1; CDR3aa: CSVDIQGSEAFF
j_gene: TRBJ2-3; v_gene: TRBV7-6; CDR3aa: CASSSSGTEAGTQYF
j_gene: TRBJ2-7; v_gene: TRBV7-6; CDR3aa: CASSLVAAQDRVNEQYF
j_gene: TRBJ2-7; v_gene: TRBV4-2; CDR3aa: CASSQATGTSWSSYEQYF
j_gene: TRBJ2-7; v_gene: TRBV2; CDR3aa: CASSDLPGLGEQYF
j_gene: TRBJ1-1; v_gene: TRBV4-2; CDR3aa: CASSLDRENTEAFF
j_gene: TRBJ1-4; v_gene: TRBV15; CDR3aa: CATSRLGTATNEKLFF
j_gene: TRBJ1-5; v_gene: TRBV20-1; CDR3aa: CSARDYRSANQPQHF
j_gene: TRBJ2-2; v_gene: TRBV6-5; CDR3aa: CASGQLAGGANTGELFF
j_gene: TRBJ1-5; v_gene: TRBV19; CDR3aa: CASSILGQDSNQPQHF
j_gene: TRBJ2-1; v_gene: TRBV20-1; CDR3aa: CSAIGLAGYNEQFF
j_gene: TRBJ2-5; v_gene: TRBV4-1; CDR3aa: CASSRSDREGETQYF
j_gene: TRBJ1-2; v_gene: TRBV20-1; CDR3aa: CSALSGTGFNYGYTF
j_gene: TRBJ2-1; v_gene: TRBV5-4; CDR3aa: CASSLGDSLFYEQFF
j_gene: TRBJ1-1; v_gene: TRBV7-2; CDR3aa: CASSLAWAAGTEAFF
j_gene: TRBJ2-1; v_gene: TRBV12-3/TRBV12-4; CDR3aa: CASSLLPGGNNEQFF
j_gene: TRBJ2-7; v_gene: TRBV6-6; CDR3aa: CASSYGTALSYEQYF
j_gene: TRBJ2-3; v_gene: TRBV29-1; CDR3aa: CSADTSTGTDTQYF
j_gene: TRBJ2-7; v_gene: TRBV7-2; CDR3aa: CASSLVDSKSYEQYF
j_gene: TRBJ2-3; v_gene: TRBV19; CDR3aa: CASSMTSTDTQYF